The rows below give T cell receptor beta chains drawn from one sample of a study of T cells in Graves' hyperthyroidism and ophthalmopathy. Using its own MiXCR run on the multiplex PCR reads, TCRdb lists one record per CDR3 protein. The sample has 700,000 or so distinct CDR3 sequences, about a sixth seen once. Sequenced input: blood. These receptors came from a man between 18 and 35 years old with Graves' hyperthyroidism. Each CDR3 is given with its conserved first and last residue. The order of the fields is D gene, J gene, clone size, V gene, CDR3 DNA, CDR3 protein. D genes are given only for firm matches. Only part of the rows carry a size: once, few, many, or a class if the clone is expanded.

NA TRBJ2-5 many TRBV6-1 TGTGCCAGCAGTGACGGCGGAGGCACGGTCGAGACCCAGTACTTC CASSDGGGTVETQYF
NA TRBJ2-3 many TRBV6-8 TGTGCCAGCAGTTACGTCCTGGAAGCAGATACGCAGTATTTT CASSYVLEADTQYF
NA TRBJ2-1 many TRBV12-5 TGTGCTAGTGGTTCCCCCAATGAGCAGTTCTTC CASGSPNEQFF
NA TRBJ2-6 few TRBV29-1 TGCAGCGCCCGAGTGAGCGGGGCCAACGTCCTGACTTTC CSARVSGANVLTF
NA TRBJ2-6 many TRBV7-2 TGTGCCAGCAGCCTCAGTTTCTCTGGGGCCAACGTCCTGACTTTC CASSLSFSGANVLTF
NA TRBJ2-3 many TRBV20-1 TGCAGTGCCACTCGAAGCTCGAGGGCAGATACGCAGTATTTT CSATRSSRADTQYF
NA TRBJ2-5 many TRBV28 TGTGCCAGCAGTTTACCCCGTGACAACCAAGAGACCCAGTACTTC CASSLPRDNQETQYF
NA TRBJ2-2 NA TRBV7-9 TGTGCCAGCAGCTTAGTCCTCGGGGAGCTGTTTTTT CASSLVLGELFF
TRBD2 TRBJ2-7 once TRBV20-1 TGCAGTGCGAATGCGGGAGTTATCTCCTACGAGCAGTACTTC CSANAGVISYEQYF
NA TRBJ2-7 many TRBV6-2/TRBV6-3 TGTGCCAGCAGTTACTCGGCCTACGAGCAGTACTTC CASSYSAYEQYF
NA TRBJ2-5 many TRBV11-2 TGTGCCAGCAGCTCAAAACCTTTACTGGGCACGGGGGAGACCCAGTACTTC CASSSKPLLGTGETQYF
NA TRBJ1-5 NA TRBV20-1 TGCAGTGCTGCACGACAGAGACCTAGCAATCAGCCCCAGCATTTT CSAARQRPSNQPQHF
NA TRBJ2-5 many TRBV2 TGTGCCAGCAGTGGAGGCCCCGCAGGGATCTATGAGACCCAGTACTTC CASSGGPAGIYETQYF
NA TRBJ1-3 few TRBV30 TGTGCCTGCACCGACTCTGGAAACACCATATATTTT CACTDSGNTIYF
NA TRBJ2-5 NA TRBV29-1 TGCAGCGTTGACCCACTAGTTCGGTCAGAGACCCAGTACTTC CSVDPLVRSETQYF
TRBD1 TRBJ2-5 NA TRBV4-3 TGCGCCAGCAGCCACCAACCGACAGGGCAAGAGACCCAGTACTTC CASSHQPTGQETQYF
TRBD2 TRBJ2-3 many TRBV27 TGTGCCAGCAGTTTAGAGGGACGCGGGAGCCGCACAGATACGCAGTATTTT CASSLEGRGSRTDTQYF
TRBD1 TRBJ1-1 many TRBV13 TGTGCCAGCAGCCCAGGGGGGGCCCACATGAACACTGAAGCTTTCTTT CASSPGGAHMNTEAFF
TRBD2 TRBJ2-7 few TRBV6-2/TRBV6-3 TGTGCCAGCAGTTACTCGGGGACTAGCGGTTCTAGCTCCTACGAGCAGTACTTC CASSYSGTSGSSSYEQYF
NA TRBJ2-7 few TRBV10-3 TGTGCCATCAGTGAGTCGTCCGCATCCTACGAGCAGTACTTC CAISESSASYEQYF
NA TRBJ2-5 many TRBV27 TGTGCCAGCAGTTTATCCTATCGGGGGACCCAGTACTTC CASSLSYRGTQYF
NA TRBJ2-1 many TRBV7-2 TGTGCCAGCAGCCAAGGCCCTGAGCAGTTCTTC CASSQGPEQFF
NA TRBJ1-1 NA TRBV28 TGTGCCAGCAGTTTACAAGAATCTGGGGCTTTCTTT CASSLQESGAFF
NA TRBJ2-5 many TRBV18 TGTGCCAGCTCACCACCCGGATCCCAAGCGGAGACCCAGTACTTC CASSPPGSQAETQYF
NA TRBJ2-7 NA TRBV15 TGTGCCACCAGCGCTCAAGGCTACGAGCAGTACTTC CATSAQGYEQYF
NA TRBJ1-4 NA TRBV2 TGTGCCAGCGGAAGACACCCTGGTGAACTGTTTTTT CASGRHPGELFF
NA TRBJ1-5 many TRBV12-3/TRBV12-4 TGTGCCAGCAGTTTGGGGGCGGTTCAGCCCCAGCATTTT CASSLGAVQPQHF
NA TRBJ1-5 many TRBV7-3 TGTGCCAGCAGCTTAACGTTGGGCGGGGGCAATCAGCCCCAGCATTTT CASSLTLGGGNQPQHF
TRBD1 TRBJ1-1 many TRBV11-3 TGTGCCAGCAGCCTCCGTGACAGGGGGCCCAATTTTAACACTGAAGCTTTCTTT CASSLRDRGPNFNTEAFF
TRBD1 TRBJ1-2 many TRBV28 TGTGCCAGCAGTTCCCCTAGGACAGGGAACTATGGCTACACCTTC CASSSPRTGNYGYTF
TRBD1 TRBJ2-3 once TRBV6-8 TGTGCCAGCAGTTCGGTCCCGGGACAGTCTAGCACAGATACGCAGTATTTT CASSSVPGQSSTDTQYF
TRBD1 TRBJ2-1 NA TRBV29-1 TGCAGCGCGCCAACAGGGGGCGAGGCGTTCTTC CSAPTGGEAFF
TRBD2 TRBJ2-7 many TRBV20-1 TGCAGTGCTAGAGAGGCTAGCGGGGCGGTCTACGAGCAGTACTTC CSAREASGAVYEQYF
NA TRBJ2-2 few TRBV24-1 TGTGCCACCAGTACATTGACGAGGAACACCGGGGAGCTGTTTTTT CATSTLTRNTGELFF
TRBD2 TRBJ2-1 NA TRBV20-1 TGCAGTGCTAGTTTCGGGAGGGCCCATGAGCAGTTCTTC CSASFGRAHEQFF
NA TRBJ1-5 NA TRBV19 TGTGCCAGTAGTGAGAGACAAATTCATAGCAATCAGCCCCAGCATTTT CASSERQIHSNQPQHF
NA TRBJ2-7 NA TRBV12-3/TRBV12-4 TGTGCCAGCAGTTTTATTGCGAGTCATCTCTACGAGCAGTACTTC CASSFIASHLYEQYF
TRBD1 TRBJ2-7 many TRBV6-2/TRBV6-3 TGTGCCAGCAGTTACCTGGGGACAGGCTACGAGCAGTACTTC CASSYLGTGYEQYF
NA TRBJ1-3 many TRBV12-3/TRBV12-4 TGTGCCAGCACCTACGGTTCTGGAAACACCATATATTTT CASTYGSGNTIYF
NA TRBJ2-2 NA TRBV12-3/TRBV12-4 TGTGCCAGCAGTTTGTGGGAGAACACCGGGGAGCTGTTTTTT CASSLWENTGELFF
NA TRBJ2-7 many TRBV28 TGTGCCACCGGGGGAGATTCCTACGAGCAGTACTTC CATGGDSYEQYF
NA TRBJ2-3 many TRBV28 TGTGCCAGCAGTTTAGAAGGGGCAGATACGCAGTATTTT CASSLEGADTQYF
NA TRBJ2-3 few TRBV4-2 TGTGCCAGCAGCCAAGATAGTTTTGGGAGCTCCCGGCGGACTAGCACAGATACGCAGTATTTT CASSQDSFGSSRRTSTDTQYF
NA TRBJ2-5 many TRBV20-1 TGCAGTGCTTCATCAGGGGTCGGGGAGACCCAGTACTTC CSASSGVGETQYF
NA TRBJ2-1 many TRBV6-2/TRBV6-3 TGTGCCAGCAGTTCGCGGGCCAATGAGCAGTTCTTC CASSSRANEQFF
TRBD1 TRBJ2-5 NA TRBV29-1 TGCAGCGTTGAACCGGGACAGAAGATGGAGACCCAGTACTTC CSVEPGQKMETQYF
NA TRBJ2-2 NA TRBV24-1 TGTGCCACCAGTGAAGGAGGGGGCCCCGGGGAGCTGTTTTTT CATSEGGGPGELFF
NA TRBJ1-2 NA TRBV20-1 TGCAGTGCCCTCAACCTCCACCAACCCTATGGCTACACCTTC CSALNLHQPYGYTF
NA TRBJ2-3 NA TRBV3-1 TGTGCCAGCAGCCATAAGGGTTCGGATACGCAGTATTTT CASSHKGSDTQYF